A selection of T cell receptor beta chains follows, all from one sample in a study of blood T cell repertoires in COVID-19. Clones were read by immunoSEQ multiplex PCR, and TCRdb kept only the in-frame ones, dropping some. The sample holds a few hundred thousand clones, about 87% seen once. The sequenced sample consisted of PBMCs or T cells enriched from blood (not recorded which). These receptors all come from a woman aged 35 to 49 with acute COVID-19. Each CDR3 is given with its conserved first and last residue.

CASRKYRVAGSNEQFF TRBV3-1/TRBV3-2 16
CASSLQGANSPYEQYF TRBV7-2 16
CARSPDRVDEQFF TRBV5-3 13
CASSLRRPGDSPLHF TRBV5-5 15
CASSQGTGDGYGYTF TRBV4-3 15
CASSSYRGDQPQHF TRBV6-5 14
CASSPSPGIGGNTIYF TRBV5-4 16
CASSLRRERNEQFF TRBV7-2 14
CASSSGTSSYNEQFF TRBV2 15
CASSSTSAEQFF TRBV28 12
CASRGTVNTGELFF TRBV2 14
CASQGADYGYTF TRBV6-5 12
CASSLFLEGNTIYF TRBV5-1 14
CASSSTGNTDTQYF TRBV11-3 14
CASSPENRDSPTQYF TRBV18 15
CASSPGDSGGLQETQYF TRBV11-3 17
CASSLLGSGGTDTQYF TRBV27 16
CAISESPPEAFF TRBV10-3 12
CASRISRENTEAFF TRBV6-1 14
CASSDFDRELTEAFF TRBV5-4 15
CASSYSQRVGGNTIYF TRBV6-6 16
CASSLRGQGPDTQYF TRBV7-2 15
CASSKRTGKNYGYTF TRBV2 15
CASSSTGNYGYTF TRBV6-5 13
CASSGGSSYEQYF TRBV2 13
CATSDLLESTDTQYF TRBV24-1 15
CASSAVGGVKGRTEAFF TRBV9 17
CSARIRGQDQPQHF TRBV29-1 14
CASSATGYQGEKLFF TRBV7-2 15
CASSLGGTGDGYTF TRBV5-1 14
CASSQGYGSEQFF TRBV3-1/TRBV3-2 13
CASTLNRGQDRNEQFF TRBV19 16
CASSSTAGTGSTDTQYF TRBV18 17